One and the same sample provided the 21 T cell receptor beta chains below, sequenced in a study of CD8 T cells in ankylosing spondylitis. Regarding the study as a whole: There was a TCR beta motif, made of several highly homologous variants, that appeared characteristic of ankylosing spondylitis blood.

TCRdb ran MiXCR on the 5' RACE reads and lists one entry per CDR3 protein. The sample consists of some 700,000 distinct CDR3 sequences, around a fifth of them appearing once. No antigen is known for these receptors. Sequencing used blood, either unsorted or a sorted T cell fraction (not recorded which). These receptors came from a male donor with ankylosing spondylitis.

This clonotype was counted at least ten times. The chain is built from TRBV28 and TRBJ1-2, with D possibly being TRBD1 (5 bases). Trimming cost V 6 bases and J 4 bases, with 18 bases left between them. Germline lookup yields CDR1 MDHEN and CDR2 SYDVKM. CDR3 length: 15 amino acids. CDR3 DNA: TGTGCCAGCAGGGCTCAGGGAGCCCTATTCTATGGCTACACCTTC. This encodes CASRAQGALFYGYTF.

This rearrangement joins TRBV5-1 to TRBJ2-3, with D unclear. CDR1 is SGHRS and CDR2 is YFSETQ in the germline V gene. The CDR3 covers 16 residues. V was clipped by 4 bases and J by 2 bases, with 17 bases between them. The CDR3 here is CASSLTPRPYTDTQYF. The CDR3 DNA follows: TGCGCCAGCAGCCTCACCCCCAGGCCCTACACAGATACGCAGTATTTT.

This rearrangement joins TRBV20-1 to TRBJ1-3; possibly TRBD1 for D (6 bases). Trimming stripped 6 bases from V and 2 bases from J, with 11 bases between. This CDR3 has 13 residues. CDR1 and CDR2 from the germline V gene are DFQATT and SNEGSKA (reference sequence). The chain's CDR3 is CSARGTTGNTIYF. In DNA, the CDR3 is TGCAGTGCCCGCGGGACAACTGGAAACACCATATATTTT.

This clonotype showed up just a few times. The V and J genes are TRBV6-2 or TRBV6-3 and TRBJ1-5; no definite D call. The ends were cut back, 0 bases at V and 5 bases at J, with 5 bases in the middle. CDR3 size: 13 residues. Per germline, CDR1 MNHEY and CDR2 SVGEGT. CDR3 in amino acids: CASSYSKDQPQHF. The CDR3 DNA follows: TGTGCCAGCAGTTACTCGAAGGATCAGCCCCAGCATTTT.

This clonotype was recorded only once. The chain employs TRBV29-1 and TRBJ2-1, with D unresolved. Germline CDR1 and CDR2: SQVTM and ANQGSEA. This CDR3 spans 13 amino acids. With 7 bases removed from V and 8 bases from J, the gap between germline ends came to 18 bases. CDR3 DNA: TGCAGCGCAACTAATGATGGGGTTCATGAGCAGTTCTTC. The encoded protein is CSATNDGVHEQFF.

In this sample, this clonotype turned up a few times. The V call is TRBV4-2, the J call TRBJ2-1, with 9 bases aligning to TRBD2. This CDR3 comprises 15 residues. CDR1 LGHNA and CDR2 YNFKEQ come from the germline V gene. The trim removed 4 bases at V and 7 bases at J, leaving 8 bases unmatched. The CDR3 spells CASSLGSGSLNEQFF. The CDR3 DNA reads TGTGCCAGCAGCCTGGGTAGCGGGAGTTTGAATGAGCAGTTCTTC.

The chain has TRBV12-3 or TRBV12-4 and TRBJ2-7, with TRBD2 matching 9 bases. The ends lost 3 bases at V and 0 bases at J; junction bases unmatched: 6. This CDR3 contains 16 residues. The CDR3 protein is CASSLRLAGSSYEQYF. CDR3 DNA sequence: TGTGCCAGCAGTTTGAGGCTAGCGGGAAGCTCCTACGAGCAGTACTTC.

This clonotype was counted many times. The J gene is TRBJ1-1, the V gene TRBV5-1; 12 bases line up with TRBD1. After removal of 4 bases from V and 0 bases from J, the junction contained 7 bases not matched to a gene. This CDR3 contains 17 residues. Germline V gives CDR1 SGHRS, CDR2 YFSETQ. CDR3 nucleotide sequence: TGCGCCAGCAGCCCGACGGGACAGGGGGCGTTGAACACTGAAGCTTTCTTT. Amino acid sequence: CASSPTGQGALNTEAFF.

The V gene is TRBV12-3 or TRBV12-4, the J gene TRBJ1-5; D gene ambiguous. The CDR3 has 14 amino acids. Trimming shortened V by 3 bases and J by 0 bases, and 6 bases separated the two germline ends. The CDR3 sequence is CASSFQSSNQPQHF. The CDR3 region has the DNA TGTGCCAGCAGTTTTCAGAGTAGCAATCAGCCCCAGCATTTT.

The chain employs TRBV29-1 and TRBJ1-1; the D gene is possibly TRBD1 (6 bases). In germline, CDR1 is SQVTM, CDR2 ANQGSEA. The CDR3 is made up of 13 amino acids. Trimming pared 4 bases from V and 4 bases from J, leaving 13 bases between. CDR3 in amino acids: CSVGRGGGTEAFF. CDR3 DNA sequence: TGCAGCGTTGGAAGGGGGGGTGGCACTGAAGCTTTCTTT.

In this sample, this clonotype turned up a few times. The gene calls are TRBV24-1 and TRBJ1-5; D is possibly TRBD1 (5 bases). Trimming left V 4 bases short and J 5 bases short, with 11 bases between. The CDR3 length is 14 residues. Germline lookup yields CDR1 KGHDR and CDR2 SFDVKD. The CDR3 is CATSDRDGYQPQHF. The CDR3 DNA follows: TGTGCCACCAGTGACAGGGACGGGTATCAGCCCCAGCATTTT.

The CDR3 nucleotides read TGCAGTGCTAATGAGGACAGGGGGACCCAGTACTTC. Translation gives CSANEDRGTQYF. This chain links TRBV20-1 with TRBJ2-5; 9 bases are shared with TRBD1. Germline V gives CDR1 DFQATT, CDR2 SNEGSKA (reference sequence). This CDR3 has 12 amino acids. With 4 bases clipped from V and 7 bases from J, the junction kept 4 bases outside the gene matches.

CDR3 nucleotide sequence: TGTGCCAGCTCACCTCAAGGATCTGAGAATGAGCAGTTCTTC. Amino acid sequence: CASSPQGSENEQFF. The chain couples TRBV18 to TRBJ2-1, with D hard to call. The CDR3 is made up of 14 amino acids. Germline CDR1 reads KGHSH; CDR2 reads LQKENI. V was trimmed by 3 bases and J by 7 bases, leaving 13 bases between them.

The V and J genes are TRBV5-4 and TRBJ2-5; D possibly corresponds to TRBD1 (6 bases). CDR1 is SGHNT, CDR2 YYREEE, per germline (reference sequence). The CDR3 is 14 residues long. The V end was cut by 0 bases, the J end by 4 bases, with 10 bases between. The CDR3 loop reads CASSLDRVLETQYF. Here the CDR3 DNA reads TGTGCCAGCAGCTTGGACAGGGTTCTAGAGACCCAGTACTTC.

Here the CDR3 reads CASSTRLPDTQYF. CDR3 nucleotide sequence: TGTGCCAGCAGCACCCGACTACCCGATACGCAGTATTTT. The rearrangement links TRBV7-9 to TRBJ2-3, with D possibly matching TRBD2 (5 bases). Deletions cut 5 bases from V and 6 bases from J, with 12 bases between. Germline CDR1 and CDR2: SEHNR and FQNEAQ (reference sequence). The CDR3 spans 13 residues.

The chain has TRBV5-1 and TRBJ2-1; a weak D match, TRBD1 (6 bases). Germline CDR1 is SGHRS and CDR2 is YFSETQ. V lost 5 bases, J lost 4 bases, and 16 bases lay in between. The CDR3 is made up of 15 amino acids. The CDR3 spells CASRGASLGYNEQFF. The CDR3 DNA reads TGCGCCAGCAGGGGGGCCTCGTTGGGGTACAATGAGCAGTTCTTC.

The rearrangement links TRBV6-6 to TRBJ1-3; D is perhaps TRBD1 (6 bases). CDR1 MNHNY and CDR2 SVGAGI come from the germline V gene (reference sequence). The CDR3 loop spans 13 amino acids. The V end lost 5 bases, the J end lost 3 bases, and 8 bases lay between the germline ends. The CDR3 protein is CASSRDIGNTIYF. Written as DNA, the CDR3 is TGTGCCAGCAGTAGGGACATTGGAAACACCATATATTTT.

The rearrangement joins TRBV4-2 to TRBJ2-2, with TRBD2 identical over 8 bases. Germline CDR1 and CDR2: LGHNA and YNFKEQ. This CDR3 comprises 13 residues. The CDR3 spells CVSREENTGELFF. DNA of the CDR3: TGTGTGTCGCGGGAGGAAAACACCGGGGAGCTGTTTTTT.

This clonotype occurred a few times. The CDR3 sequence: CSAIHTGFGYTF. The CDR3 DNA is TGCAGTGCAATACATACAGGGTTTGGCTACACCTTC. The chain combines TRBV20-1 with TRBJ1-2; D is possibly TRBD1 (6 bases). Germline V lookup: CDR1 DFQATT, CDR2 SNEGSKA (reference sequence). V was pared by 6 bases and J by 7 bases, with 15 bases between. The CDR3 is 12 amino acids.

This clonotype was seen a few times. The DNA of the CDR3 is TGTGCCAGCAGTGAAAGGAGGACAGGGGGCGCCTATAATCAGCCCCAGCATTTT. It specifies CASSERRTGGAYNQPQHF. V is TRBV6-1 and J is TRBJ1-5; 11 bases map to TRBD1. J was trimmed by 4 bases and V by 2 bases; bases with no gene match: 10. Per germline, CDR1 MNHNS and CDR2 SASEGT. CDR3 size: 18 residues.

A few counts support this clonotype. This chain links TRBV13 with TRBJ1-5; maybe TRBD1 (5 bases). The CDR3 sequence is 15 residues long. From germline, CDR1 is PRHDT and CDR2 FYEKMQ (reference sequence). Deletions cut 0 bases from V and 4 bases from J, with 10 bases between. In nucleotides, the CDR3 is TGTGCCAGCAGCTTAGGCCGGGACTTGAATCAGCCCCAGCATTTT. Translation: CASSLGRDLNQPQHF.